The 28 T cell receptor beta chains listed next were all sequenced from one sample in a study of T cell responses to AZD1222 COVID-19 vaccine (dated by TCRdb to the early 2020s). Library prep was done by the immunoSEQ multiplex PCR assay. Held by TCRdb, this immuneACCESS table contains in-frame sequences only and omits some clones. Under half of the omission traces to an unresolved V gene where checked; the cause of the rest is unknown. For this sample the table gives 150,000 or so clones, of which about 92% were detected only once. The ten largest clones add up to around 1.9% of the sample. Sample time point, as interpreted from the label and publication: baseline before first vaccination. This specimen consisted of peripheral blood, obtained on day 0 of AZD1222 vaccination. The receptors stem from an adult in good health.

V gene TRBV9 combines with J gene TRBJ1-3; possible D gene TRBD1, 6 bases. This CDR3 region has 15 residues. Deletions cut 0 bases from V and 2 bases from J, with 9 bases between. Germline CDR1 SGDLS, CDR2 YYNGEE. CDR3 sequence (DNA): TGTGCCAGCAGCGTAGAAGGGGGAGCTGGAAACACCATATATTTT. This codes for CASSVEGGAGNTIYF.

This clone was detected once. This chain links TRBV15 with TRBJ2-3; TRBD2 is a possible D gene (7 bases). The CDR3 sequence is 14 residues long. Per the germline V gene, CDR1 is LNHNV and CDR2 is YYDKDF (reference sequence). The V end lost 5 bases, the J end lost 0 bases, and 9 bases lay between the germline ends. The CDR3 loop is CATSGRGSTDTQYF. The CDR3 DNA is TGTGCCACCAGCGGGAGGGGGAGCACAGATACGCAGTATTTT.

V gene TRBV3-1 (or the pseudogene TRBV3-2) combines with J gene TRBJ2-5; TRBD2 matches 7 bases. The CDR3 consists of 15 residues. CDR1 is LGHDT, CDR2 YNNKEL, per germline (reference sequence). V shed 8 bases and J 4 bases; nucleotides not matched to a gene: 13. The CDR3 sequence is CASSPGVLASETQYF. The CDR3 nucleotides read TGTGCCAGCTCCCCGGGGGTACTAGCGTCAGAGACCCAGTACTTC.

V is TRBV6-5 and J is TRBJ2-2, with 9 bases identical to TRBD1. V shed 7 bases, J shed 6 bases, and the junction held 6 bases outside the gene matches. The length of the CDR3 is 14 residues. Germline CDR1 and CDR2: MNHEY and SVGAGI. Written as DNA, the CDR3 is TGTGCCAGCAATCGGGACAGGGAGGCCGGGGAGCTGTTTTTT. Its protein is CASNRDREAGELFF.

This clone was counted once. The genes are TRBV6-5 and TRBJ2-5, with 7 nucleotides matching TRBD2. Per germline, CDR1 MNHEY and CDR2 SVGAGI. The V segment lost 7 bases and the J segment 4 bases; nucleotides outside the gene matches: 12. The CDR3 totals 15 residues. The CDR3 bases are TGTGCCAGCACCCGCGCCTGGGGGGGAGGAGAGACCCAGTACTTC. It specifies CASTRAWGGGETQYF.

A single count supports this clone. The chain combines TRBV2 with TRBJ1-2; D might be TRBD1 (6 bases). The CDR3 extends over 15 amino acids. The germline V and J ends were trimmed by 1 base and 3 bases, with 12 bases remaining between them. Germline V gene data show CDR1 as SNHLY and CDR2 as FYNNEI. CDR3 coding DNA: TGTGCCAGCAGTGAAGAAGCAGGGGACTACTATGGCTACACCTTC. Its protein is CASSEEAGDYYGYTF. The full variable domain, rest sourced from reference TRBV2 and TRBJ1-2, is EPEVTQTPSHQVTQMGQEVILRCVPISNHLYFYWYRQILGQKVEFLVSFYNNEISEKSEIFDDQFSVERPDGSNFTLKIRSTKLEDSAMYFCASSEEAGDYYGYTFGSGTRLTVV.

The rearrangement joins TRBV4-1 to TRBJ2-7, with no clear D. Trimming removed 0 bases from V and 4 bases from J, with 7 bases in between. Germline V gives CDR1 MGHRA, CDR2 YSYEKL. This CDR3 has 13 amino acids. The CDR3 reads CASSQEAPYEQYF. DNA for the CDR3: TGCGCCAGCAGCCAAGAGGCTCCTTACGAGCAGTACTTC.

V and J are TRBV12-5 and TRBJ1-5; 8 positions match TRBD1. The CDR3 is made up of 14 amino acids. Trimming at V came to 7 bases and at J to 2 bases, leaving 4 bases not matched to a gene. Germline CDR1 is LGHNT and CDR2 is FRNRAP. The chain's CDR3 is CASDSGQGNQPQHF. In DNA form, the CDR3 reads TGTGCTAGTGACTCGGGACAGGGCAATCAGCCCCAGCATTTT. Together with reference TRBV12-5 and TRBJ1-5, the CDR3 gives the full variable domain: DARVTQTPRHKVTEMGQEVTMRCQPILGHNTVFWYRQTMMQGLELLAYFRNRAPLDDSGMPKDRFSAEMPDATLATLKIQPSEPRDSAVYFCASDSGQGNQPQHFGDGTRLSIL.

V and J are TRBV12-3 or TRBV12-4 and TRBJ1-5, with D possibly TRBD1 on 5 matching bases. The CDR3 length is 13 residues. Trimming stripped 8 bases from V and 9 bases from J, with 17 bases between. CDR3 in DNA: TGTGCCAGCGGTGGAGGGGCCCCGTTGCCCCAGCATTTT. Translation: CASGGGAPLPQHF.

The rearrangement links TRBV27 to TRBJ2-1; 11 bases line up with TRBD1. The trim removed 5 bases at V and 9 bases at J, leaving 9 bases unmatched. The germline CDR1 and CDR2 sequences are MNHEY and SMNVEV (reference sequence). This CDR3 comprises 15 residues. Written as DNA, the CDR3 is TGTGCCAGCAGTCGCCCGGGACAGGGGGTATCTGAGCAGTTCTTC. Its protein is CASSRPGQGVSEQFF.

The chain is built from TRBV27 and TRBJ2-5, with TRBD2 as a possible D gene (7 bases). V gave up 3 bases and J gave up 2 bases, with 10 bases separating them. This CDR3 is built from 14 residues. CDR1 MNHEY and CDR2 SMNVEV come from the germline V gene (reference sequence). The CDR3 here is CASSLGGPQETQYF. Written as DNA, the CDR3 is TGTGCCAGCAGTTTGGGGGGGCCTCAAGAGACCCAGTACTTC.

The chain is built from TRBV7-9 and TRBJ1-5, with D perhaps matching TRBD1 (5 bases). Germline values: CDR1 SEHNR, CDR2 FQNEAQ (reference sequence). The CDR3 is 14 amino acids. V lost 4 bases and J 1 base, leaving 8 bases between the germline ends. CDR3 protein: CASSWGLSNQPQHF. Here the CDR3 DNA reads TGTGCCAGCAGCTGGGGACTGAGCAATCAGCCCCAGCATTTT.

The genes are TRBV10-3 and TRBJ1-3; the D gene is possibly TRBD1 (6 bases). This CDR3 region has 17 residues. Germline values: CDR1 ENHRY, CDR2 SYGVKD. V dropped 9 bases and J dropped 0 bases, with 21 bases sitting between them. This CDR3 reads CAININPGQSSGNTIYF. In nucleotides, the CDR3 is TGTGCCATTAACATCAATCCGGGACAAAGCTCTGGAAACACCATATATTTT.

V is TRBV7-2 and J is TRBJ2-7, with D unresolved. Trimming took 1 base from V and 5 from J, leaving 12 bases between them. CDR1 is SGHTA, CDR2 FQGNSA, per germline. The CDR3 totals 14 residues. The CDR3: CASSLGPWNHEQYF. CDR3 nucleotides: TGTGCCAGCAGCTTAGGGCCCTGGAACCACGAGCAGTACTTC.

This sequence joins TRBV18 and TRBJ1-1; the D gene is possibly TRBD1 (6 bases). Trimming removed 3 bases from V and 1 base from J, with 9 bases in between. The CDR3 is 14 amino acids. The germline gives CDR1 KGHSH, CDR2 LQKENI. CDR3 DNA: TGTGCCAGCTCACCCCAACAGGGGAACACTGAAGCTTTCTTT. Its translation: CASSPQQGNTEAFF.

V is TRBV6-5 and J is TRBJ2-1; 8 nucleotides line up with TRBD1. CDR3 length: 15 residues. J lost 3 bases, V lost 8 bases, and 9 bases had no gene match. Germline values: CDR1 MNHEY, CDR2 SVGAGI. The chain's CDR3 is CASYEWTGLYNEQFF. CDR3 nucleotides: TGTGCCAGCTATGAGTGGACAGGGCTCTACAATGAGCAGTTCTTC.

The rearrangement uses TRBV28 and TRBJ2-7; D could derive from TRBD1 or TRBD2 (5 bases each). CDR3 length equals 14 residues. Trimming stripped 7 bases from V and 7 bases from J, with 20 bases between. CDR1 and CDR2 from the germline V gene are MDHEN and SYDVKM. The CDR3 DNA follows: TGTGCCAGCACCCTGGGGGTAGGGGCCCGGGAGCAGTACTTC. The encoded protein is CASTLGVGAREQYF.

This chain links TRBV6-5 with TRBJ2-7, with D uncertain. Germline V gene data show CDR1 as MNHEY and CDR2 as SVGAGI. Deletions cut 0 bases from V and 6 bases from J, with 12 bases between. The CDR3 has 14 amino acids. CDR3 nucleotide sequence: TGTGCCAGCAGTTACTCCGTTCTAGGGATCGAGCAGTACTTC. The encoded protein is CASSYSVLGIEQYF.

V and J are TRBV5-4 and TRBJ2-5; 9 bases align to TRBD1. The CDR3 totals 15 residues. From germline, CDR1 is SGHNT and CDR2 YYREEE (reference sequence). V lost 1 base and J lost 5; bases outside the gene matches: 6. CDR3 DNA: TGTGCCAGCAGCTTGAACAGGGGGCGCCCGGAGACCCAGTACTTC. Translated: CASSLNRGRPETQYF.

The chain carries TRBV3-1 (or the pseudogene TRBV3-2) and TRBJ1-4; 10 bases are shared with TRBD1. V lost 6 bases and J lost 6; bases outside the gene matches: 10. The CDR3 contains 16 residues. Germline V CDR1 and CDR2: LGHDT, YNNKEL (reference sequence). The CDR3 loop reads CASRRGTGVLHEKLFF. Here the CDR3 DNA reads TGTGCCAGCAGGCGGGGGACAGGGGTGCTACATGAAAAACTGTTTTTT.

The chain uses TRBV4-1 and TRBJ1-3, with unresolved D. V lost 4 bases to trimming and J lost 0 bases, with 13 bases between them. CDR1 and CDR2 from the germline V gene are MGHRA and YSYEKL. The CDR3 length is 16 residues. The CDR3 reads CASSPPLTSSGNTIYF. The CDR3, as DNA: TGCGCCAGCAGCCCCCCTTTGACCAGCTCTGGAAACACCATATATTTT.

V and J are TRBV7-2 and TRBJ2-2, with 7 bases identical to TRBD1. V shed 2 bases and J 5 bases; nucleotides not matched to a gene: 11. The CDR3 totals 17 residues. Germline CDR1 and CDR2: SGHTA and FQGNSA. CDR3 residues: CASSLSFLKGATGELFF. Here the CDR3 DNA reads TGTGCCAGCAGCTTATCATTTTTGAAGGGGGCTACCGGGGAGCTGTTTTTT.

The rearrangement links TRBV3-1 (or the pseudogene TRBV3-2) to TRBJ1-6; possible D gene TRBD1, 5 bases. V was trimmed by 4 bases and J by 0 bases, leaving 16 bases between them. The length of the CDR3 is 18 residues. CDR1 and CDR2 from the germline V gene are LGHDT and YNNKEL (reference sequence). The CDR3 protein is CASSRPGSRSSYNSPLHF. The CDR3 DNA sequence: TGTGCCAGCAGCCGCCCAGGGTCAAGGAGCTCCTATAATTCACCCCTCCACTTT.

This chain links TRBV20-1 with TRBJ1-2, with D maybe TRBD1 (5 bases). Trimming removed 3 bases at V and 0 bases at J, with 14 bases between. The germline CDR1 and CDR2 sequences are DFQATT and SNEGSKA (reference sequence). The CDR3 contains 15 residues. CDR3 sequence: CSASAGSTSNYGYTF. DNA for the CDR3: TGCAGTGCTAGTGCAGGGTCAACTTCTAACTATGGCTACACCTTC.

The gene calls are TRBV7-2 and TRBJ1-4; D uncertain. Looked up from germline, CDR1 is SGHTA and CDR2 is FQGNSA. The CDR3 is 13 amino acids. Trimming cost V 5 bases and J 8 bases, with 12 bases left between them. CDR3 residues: CASSRSPGEKLFF. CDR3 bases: TGTGCCAGCAGCCGATCACCCGGGGAAAAACTGTTTTTT. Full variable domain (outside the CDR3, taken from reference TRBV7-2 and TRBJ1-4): GAGVSQSPSNKVTEKGKDVELRCDPISGHTALYWYRQSLGQGLEFLIYFQGNSAPDKSGLPSDRFSAERTGGSVSTLTIQRTQQEDSAVYLCASSRSPGEKLFFGSGTQLSVL.

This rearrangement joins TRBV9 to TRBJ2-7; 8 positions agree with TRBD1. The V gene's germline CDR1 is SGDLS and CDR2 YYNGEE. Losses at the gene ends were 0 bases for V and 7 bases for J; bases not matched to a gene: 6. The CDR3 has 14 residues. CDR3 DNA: TGTGCCAGCAGCGTAGGCCAGGGGGCATGGGAGCAGTACTTC. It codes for CASSVGQGAWEQYF.

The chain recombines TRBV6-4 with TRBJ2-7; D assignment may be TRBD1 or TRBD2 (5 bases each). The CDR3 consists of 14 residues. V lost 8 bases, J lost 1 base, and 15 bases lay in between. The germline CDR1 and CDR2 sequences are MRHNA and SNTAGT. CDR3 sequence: CASRGRTSSYEQYF. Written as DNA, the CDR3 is TGTGCCAGCCGGGGACGGACATCATCCTACGAGCAGTACTTC.

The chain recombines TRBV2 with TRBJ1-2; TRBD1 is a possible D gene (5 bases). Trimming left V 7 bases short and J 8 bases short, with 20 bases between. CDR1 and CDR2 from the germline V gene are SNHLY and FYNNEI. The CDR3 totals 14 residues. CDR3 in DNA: TGTGCCAGCACTCGAAAACCGGGGCCTTACGGCTACACCTTC. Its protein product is CASTRKPGPYGYTF.